These 25 T cell receptor beta chains share one sample of origin, sequenced in a study of immune evolution from preneoplasia to lung adenocarcinoma. This table comes from immunoSEQ multiplex PCR, and its TCRdb copy is limited to in-frame clones, with some not included. The repertoire holds a few thousand clones, with roughly 88% as singletons. The sample comprised FFPE invasive lung adenocarcinoma tissue. These receptors came from a person in their fifties or sixties with lung adenocarcinoma.

The chain links TRBV18 to TRBJ1-1, with 8 bases that match TRBD1. The CDR3 runs to 15 residues. V shed 2 bases and J 4 bases; nucleotides not matched to a gene: 6. The germline V gene encodes CDR1 KGHSH and CDR2 LQKENI. Here the CDR3 DNA reads TGTGCCAGCTCACCAAGGCAGGGGGCTGGCACTGAAGCTTTCTTT. Translation gives CASSPRQGAGTEAFF. Full variable domain (rest looked up from reference TRBV18 and TRBJ1-1): NAGVMQNPRHLVRRRGQEARLRCSPMKGHSHVYWYRQLPEEGLKFMVYLQKENIIDESGMPKERFSAEFPKEGPSILRIQQVVRGDSAAYFCASSPRQGAGTEAFFGQGTRLTVV.

The chain uses TRBV11-2 and TRBJ2-7; D might be TRBD2 (6 bases). Germline CDR1 is SGHAT and CDR2 is FQNNGV. This CDR3 comprises 14 residues. V was cut by 4 bases and J by 7 bases, with 17 bases left in between. The CDR3 is CASSYDSLGGEQYF. DNA of the CDR3: TGTGCCAGCAGCTATGACTCGCTGGGGGGAGAGCAGTACTTC.

A few counts support this clone. CDR3 sequence (DNA): TGTGCCAGCAGCTTAGAGAGGGACAGGGTAGTAACCTACGAGCAGTACTTC. It specifies CASSLERDRVVTYEQYF. The chain recombines TRBV7-9 with TRBJ2-7, with 9 bases fitting TRBD1. Germline V gives CDR1 SEHNR, CDR2 FQNEAQ (reference sequence). Unmatched junction bases numbered 9, after V lost 1 base and J lost 2 bases. The CDR3 sequence is 17 residues long. Full variable domain (missing parts from reference TRBV7-9 and TRBJ2-7): DTGVSQNPRHKITKRGQNVTFRCDPISEHNRLYWYRQTLGQGPEFLTYFQNEAQLEKSRLLSDRFSAERPKGSFSTLEIQRTEQGDSAMYLCASSLERDRVVTYEQYFGPGTRLTVT.

About this clone: The junction shows a germline mismatch at one end, possibly a read error. The genes are TRBV28 and TRBJ1-4; TRBD1 aligns across 9 bases. This CDR3 is built from 14 residues. Germline CDR1 reads MDHEN; CDR2 reads SYDVKM. CDR3 bases: TGTGCCATCAGTAGGACAGGGGCCTCAGGAAAACTGTTTTTT. Encoded protein: CAISRTGASGKLFF.

The chain employs TRBV30 and TRBJ1-2, with unresolved D. Per germline, CDR1 GTSNPN and CDR2 SVGIG (reference sequence). Trimming shortened V by 3 bases and J by 13 bases, and 12 bases separated the two germline ends. This CDR3 has 10 amino acids. The CDR3 loop is CAWSRRAATF. The CDR3 coding sequence is TGTGCCTGGAGCCGCCGGGCGGCCACCTTC.

The chain uses TRBV9 and TRBJ2-3; unclear D gene. The CDR3 length is 19 residues. V was trimmed by 0 bases and J by 4 bases, leaving 24 bases between them. Germline V gives CDR1 SGDLS, CDR2 YYNGEE. CDR3 in DNA: TGTGCCAGCAGCGTAGATGGTAGGGCCCAAGGATTGAGGTCAGATACGCAGTATTTT. Translation gives CASSVDGRAQGLRSDTQYF.

This clone came up a few times. The V gene is TRBV28, the J gene TRBJ1-3, with D tentatively TRBD1 (5 bases). V lost 7 bases and J lost 4, with 23 bases in between. The CDR3 spans 17 residues. Germline assignment: CDR1 MDHEN and CDR2 SYDVKM. CDR3 residues: CASITPPGRTGGNTIYF. The CDR3 DNA is TGTGCCAGCATCACTCCCCCAGGGAGGACGGGGGGAAACACCATATATTTT. Using reference TRBV28 and TRBJ1-3 for the parts outside the CDR3, the full variable domain is DVKVTQSSRYLVKRTGEKVFLECVQDMDHENMFWYRQDPGLGLRLIYFSYDVKMKEKGDIPEGYSVSREKKERFSLILESASTNQTSMYLCASITPPGRTGGNTIYFGEGSWLTVV.

This clone has a handful of counts. CDR3 bases: TGTGCCAGCACCCCAAGGGGATTGGAGGGCTACACCTTC. Its protein product is CASTPRGLEGYTF. The chain employs TRBV5-6 and TRBJ1-2; TRBD1 might be the D (5 bases). The CDR3 has 13 residues. Trimming left V 6 bases short and J 8 bases short, with 17 bases between. From germline, CDR1 is SGHDT and CDR2 YYEEEE.

The V gene is TRBV2, the J gene TRBJ1-5, with TRBD1 matching 7 bases. This CDR3 has 15 residues. V dropped 5 bases and J dropped 7; count of bases not matched to a gene: 11. In germline, CDR1 is SNHLY, CDR2 FYNNEI. CDR3 nucleotides: TGTGCCAGCAGTCCTGACAGGGCAGAGCACCAGCCCCAGCATTTT. It is translated as CASSPDRAEHQPQHF.

The gene calls are TRBV7-8 and TRBJ1-5, with D perhaps matching TRBD1 (5 bases). The germline gives CDR1 SGHVS, CDR2 FQNEAQ. The CDR3 extends over 15 amino acids. Trimming took 6 bases from V and 3 from J, leaving 15 bases between them. This chain's CDR3 is CASRNSVGDNQPQHF. CDR3 nucleotide sequence: TGTGCCAGCAGGAATTCGGTAGGGGACAATCAGCCCCAGCATTTT.

The chain is built from TRBV9 and TRBJ1-1, with D possibly TRBD1 on 6 matching bases. Germline loops: CDR1 SGDLS, CDR2 YYNGEE. The V gene lost 4 bases and the J gene lost 1 base, with 11 bases spanning the gap. The CDR3 runs to 14 residues. Here the CDR3 reads CASSPTGSNTEAFF. CDR3 in DNA: TGTGCCAGCAGCCCGACAGGATCGAACACTGAAGCTTTCTTT. The variable domain in full, with the rest retrieved from reference TRBV9 and TRBJ1-1, is DSGVTQTPKHLITATGQRVTLRCSPRSGDLSVYWYQQSLDQGLQFLIQYYNGEERAKGNILERFSAQQFPDLHSELNLSSLELGDSALYFCASSPTGSNTEAFFGQGTRLTVV.

This rearrangement joins TRBV10-3 to TRBJ1-2; no reliable D call. Trimming left V 0 bases short and J 5 bases short, with 7 bases between. The CDR3 covers 13 residues. CDR1 and CDR2 from the germline V gene are ENHRY and SYGVKD. In DNA form, the CDR3 reads TGTGCCATCAGTGAGTCATCGGCGTATGGCTACACCTTC. This translates into CAISESSAYGYTF.

The table lists this clone with a count of one. The V and J genes are TRBV7-9 and TRBJ2-1; 9 bases map to TRBD2. This CDR3 has 16 amino acids. The V gene end was trimmed by 0 bases and the J gene end by 6 bases; junction bases not matched to a gene: 6. Germline assignment: CDR1 SEHNR and CDR2 FQNEAQ (reference sequence). The CDR3 coding sequence is TGTGCCAGCAGCTTAGCTCGGGGTAGCGGGAGCAATGAGCAGTTCTTC. Amino acid sequence: CASSLARGSGSNEQFF.

The gene calls are TRBV18 and TRBJ1-2; 7 bases line up with TRBD1. The CDR3 loop spans 16 amino acids. CDR1 is KGHSH and CDR2 is LQKENI in the germline V gene. The J segment lost 4 bases and the V segment lost 2 bases, leaving 10 bases of the junction unmatched. Written as DNA, the CDR3 is TGTGCCAGCTCACCAGCACAGGGGCAGATCTCCTATGGCTACACCTTC. As protein: CASSPAQGQISYGYTF.

J is TRBJ2-1 and V is TRBV5-1, with unresolved D. Per the germline V gene, CDR1 is SGHRS and CDR2 is YFSETQ. V lost 4 bases and J lost 7, with 6 bases in between. CDR3 length: 11 amino acids. CDR3 coding DNA: TGCGCCAGCAGCGGAGCGAATGAGCAGTTCTTC. This encodes CASSGANEQFF.

The CDR3 here is CAISESTSGTDTQYF. The CDR3 bases are TGTGCCATCAGTGAGTCGACTAGCGGGACAGATACGCAGTATTTT. This rearrangement joins TRBV10-3 to TRBJ2-3; TRBD2 agrees at 10 bases. The CDR3 is 15 residues long. J gave up 3 bases and V 0 bases, and 0 bases lay outside the gene matches. In germline, CDR1 is ENHRY, CDR2 SYGVKD.

The CDR3 bases are TGTGCCAGCAGCCCGGGACTAGCGGGAGGGATAGAGCAGTTCTTC. This translates into CASSPGLAGGIEQFF. V gene TRBV5-6 combines with J gene TRBJ2-1; 16 positions agree with TRBD2. With 4 bases clipped from V and 10 bases from J, the junction kept 5 bases outside the gene matches. Germline CDR1 and CDR2: SGHDT and YYEEEE. This CDR3 has 15 residues.

Points on this clone: One end of the junction is discordant with germline, which a read error may explain. This chain connects TRBV28 to TRBJ1-1; 8 nucleotides match TRBD1. CDR3 length: 13 residues. Per the germline V gene, CDR1 is MDHEN and CDR2 is SYDVKM. CDR3 region: CASRLPGTGKAFF. In DNA, the CDR3 is TGTGCCAGCCGTTTACCCGGGACAGGAAAAGCTTTCTTT.

The V call is TRBV10-2, the J call TRBJ1-5; 9 nucleotides match TRBD1. Germline V lookup: CDR1 WSHSY, CDR2 SAAADI. J was trimmed by 3 bases and V by 2 bases; bases with no gene match: 8. The CDR3 consists of 17 residues. The CDR3 loop reads CASSEPKGTGPNQPQHF. The CDR3 DNA sequence: TGCGCCAGCAGTGAGCCCAAGGGGACAGGGCCCAATCAGCCCCAGCATTTT.

CDR3 region: CASSSSQETQYF. CDR3 coding DNA: TGTGCCAGCAGTAGCAGTCAAGAGACCCAGTACTTC. V usage is TRBV6-1 and J usage is TRBJ2-5; D gene uncertain. The CDR3 consists of 12 residues. Germline CDR1 and CDR2: MNHNS and SASEGT. V was clipped by 5 bases and J by 2 bases, with 6 bases between them.

The chain employs TRBV9 and TRBJ2-1; no clear D gene. The CDR3 has 15 residues. Trimming took off 0 bases at V and 2 bases at J, with 9 bases between the two ends. CDR1 is SGDLS, CDR2 YYNGEE, per germline. The CDR3 reads CASSVVSVPYNEQFF. The DNA of the CDR3 is TGTGCCAGCAGCGTAGTGAGCGTGCCCTACAATGAGCAGTTCTTC.

The rearrangement uses TRBV27 and TRBJ2-1, with 8 bases fitting TRBD1. The junction had 12 bases not matched to a gene; V was cut back by 6 bases and J by 5 bases. The CDR3 sequence is 16 residues long. The germline gives CDR1 MNHEY, CDR2 SMNVEV (reference sequence). CDR3 amino acids: CASSHVWTGHDNEQFF. CDR3 DNA: TGTGCCAGCAGCCACGTTTGGACAGGGCACGACAATGAGCAGTTCTTC.

Regarding this clone: An end of the junction does not agree with germline; a read error may underlie this. The V and J genes are TRBV7-6 and TRBJ2-5; no clear D. The CDR3 has 12 residues. Germline V gene sequence: CDR1 SGHVS, CDR2 FNYEAQ. The CDR3 sequence is CASSPSQGTQYF. For the CDR3, the DNA is TGTGCCAGCAGCCCCAGCCAAGGGACCCAGTACTTC.

This chain links TRBV6-5 with TRBJ1-3; no reliable D call. The length of the CDR3 is 15 residues. Trimming removed 3 bases at V and 8 bases at J, with 17 bases between. Germline CDR1 MNHEY, CDR2 SVGAGI. In nucleotides, the CDR3 is TGTGCCAGCAGTTATAGACAATTCGGTGTGGACACCATATATTTT. Translation: CASSYRQFGVDTIYF.

The chain joins TRBV9 to TRBJ1-2; a possible D gene is TRBD1 (5 bases). V lost 4 bases, J lost 0 bases, and 16 bases lay in between. CDR1 and CDR2 from the germline V gene are SGDLS and YYNGEE. The CDR3 spans 16 residues. CDR3 in amino acids: CASSPRPQGSNYGYTF. Here the CDR3 DNA reads TGTGCCAGCAGCCCCAGACCCCAGGGATCTAACTATGGCTACACCTTC.